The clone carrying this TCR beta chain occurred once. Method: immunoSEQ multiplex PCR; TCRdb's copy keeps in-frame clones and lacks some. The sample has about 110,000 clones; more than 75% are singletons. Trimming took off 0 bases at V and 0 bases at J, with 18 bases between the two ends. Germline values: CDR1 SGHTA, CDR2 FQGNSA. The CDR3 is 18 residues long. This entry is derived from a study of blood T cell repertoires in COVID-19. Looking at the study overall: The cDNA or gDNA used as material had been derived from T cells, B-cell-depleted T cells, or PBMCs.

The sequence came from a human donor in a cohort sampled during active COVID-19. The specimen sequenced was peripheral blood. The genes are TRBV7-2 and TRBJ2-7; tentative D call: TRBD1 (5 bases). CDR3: CASSLARSAGASSYEQYF. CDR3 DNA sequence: TGTGCCAGCAGCTTAGCTCGTTCCGCTGGGGCAAGCTCCTACGAGCAGTACTTC.